Detailed here is one TCR beta chain. Its target is unknown. Generated by immunoSEQ multiplex PCR, the TCRdb table keeps only in-frame clones and is missing some. The sample shows 70,000 to 100,000 clones, 90% to 95% of them seen only once. Time point described: week 5, during vaccination. The study gave 300 ug of mutant IDH1 20-mer peptide per vaccine dose, with topical imiquimod. The CDR3 totals 17 residues. Trimming left V 1 base short and J 1 base short, with 14 bases between. The germline CDR1 and CDR2 sequences are LGHNT and FRNRAP. The data stem from a study of a mutant IDH1 vaccine in newly diagnosed glioma. The wider study: Vaccines were first given 4-6 weeks after radiotherapy alone, or with temozolomide cycles. It was radiotherapy, temozolomide, or both that patients received previously, with most receiving both. Study-level findings and limits: Pseudoprogression seemed unlinked to shifts in top peripheral T cell clonotypes.

This sequence joins TRBV12-5 and TRBJ1-5; perhaps TRBD1 as D (6 bases). Sequenced here: PBMCs, sampled from a glioma patient whose treatment included an IDH1 peptide vaccine. The receptor comes from a woman aged 50 to 65 with glioma. Here the CDR3 reads CASGLASGHRSNQPQHF. The DNA for the CDR3 is TGTGCTAGTGGTTTGGCATCGGGACACCGAAGCAATCAGCCCCAGCATTTT.